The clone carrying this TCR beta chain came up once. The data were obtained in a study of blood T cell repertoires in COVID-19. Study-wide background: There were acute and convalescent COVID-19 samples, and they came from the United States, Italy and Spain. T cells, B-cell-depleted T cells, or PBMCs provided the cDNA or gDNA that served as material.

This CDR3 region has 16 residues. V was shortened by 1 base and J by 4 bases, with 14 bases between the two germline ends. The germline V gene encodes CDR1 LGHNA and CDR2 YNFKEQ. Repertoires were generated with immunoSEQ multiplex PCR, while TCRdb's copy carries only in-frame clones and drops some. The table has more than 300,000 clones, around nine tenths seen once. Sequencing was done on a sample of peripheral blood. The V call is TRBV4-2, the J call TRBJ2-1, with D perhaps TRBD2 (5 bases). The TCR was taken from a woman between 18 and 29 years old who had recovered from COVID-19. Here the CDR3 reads CASSQVSGTSYNEQFF. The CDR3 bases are TGTGCCAGCAGCCAAGTTTCGGGAACGTCGTACAATGAGCAGTTCTTC.